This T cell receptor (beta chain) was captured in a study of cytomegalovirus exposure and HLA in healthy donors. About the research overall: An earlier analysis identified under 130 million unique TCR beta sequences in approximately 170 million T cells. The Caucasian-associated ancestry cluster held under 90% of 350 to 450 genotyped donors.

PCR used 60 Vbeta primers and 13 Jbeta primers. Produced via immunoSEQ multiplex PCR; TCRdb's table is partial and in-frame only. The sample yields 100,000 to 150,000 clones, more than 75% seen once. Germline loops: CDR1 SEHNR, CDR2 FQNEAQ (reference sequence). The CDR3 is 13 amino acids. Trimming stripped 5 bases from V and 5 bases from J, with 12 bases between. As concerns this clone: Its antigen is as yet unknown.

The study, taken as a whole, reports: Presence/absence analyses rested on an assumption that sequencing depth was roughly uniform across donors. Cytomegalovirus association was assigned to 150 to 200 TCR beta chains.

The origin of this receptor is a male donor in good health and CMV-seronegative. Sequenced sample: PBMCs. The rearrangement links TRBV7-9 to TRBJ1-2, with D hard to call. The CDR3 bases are TGTGCCAGCAGCACCCAAAATCGGTATGGCTACACCTTC. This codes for CASSTQNRYGYTF.